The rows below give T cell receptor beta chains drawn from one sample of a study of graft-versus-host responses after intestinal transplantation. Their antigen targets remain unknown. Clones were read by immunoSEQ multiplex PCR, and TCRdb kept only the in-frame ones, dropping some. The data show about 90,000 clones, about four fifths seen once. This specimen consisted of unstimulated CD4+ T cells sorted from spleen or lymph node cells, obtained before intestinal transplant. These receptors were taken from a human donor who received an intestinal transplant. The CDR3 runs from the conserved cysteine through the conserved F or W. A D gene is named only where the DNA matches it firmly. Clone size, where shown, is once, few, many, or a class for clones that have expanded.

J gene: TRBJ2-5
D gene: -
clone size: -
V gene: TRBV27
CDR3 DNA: TGTGCCAGCAGTGTAGGCAGGCACCTCCAAGAGACCCAGTACTTC
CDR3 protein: CASSVGRHLQETQYF

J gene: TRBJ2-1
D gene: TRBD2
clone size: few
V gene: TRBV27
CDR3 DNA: TGTGCCAGCAGTTTAGAGCGGGAATGGTTCTTC
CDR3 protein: CASSLEREWFF

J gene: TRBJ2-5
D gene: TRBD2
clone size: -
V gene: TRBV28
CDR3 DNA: TGTGCCAGCAGTTTATTCGCCGCGGGAGAAGAGACCCAGTACTTC
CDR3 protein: CASSLFAAGEETQYF

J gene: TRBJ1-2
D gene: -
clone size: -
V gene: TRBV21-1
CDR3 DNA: TGTGCCAGCAGCATTTGGACTGATGACTATGGCTACACCTTC
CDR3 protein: CASSIWTDDYGYTF

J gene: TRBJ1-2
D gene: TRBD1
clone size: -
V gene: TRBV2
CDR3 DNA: TGTGCCAGCAGTGATTCGTGGACAGGCGATGGCTACACCTTC
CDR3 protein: CASSDSWTGDGYTF

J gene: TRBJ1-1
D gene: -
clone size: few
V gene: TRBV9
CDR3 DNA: TGTGCCAGCAGCGTAGGGGTTACAGGGATGAACACTGAAGCTTTCTTT
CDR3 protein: CASSVGVTGMNTEAFF

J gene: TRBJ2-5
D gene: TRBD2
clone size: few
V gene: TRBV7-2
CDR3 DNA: TGTGCCAGCACCTTTAGCGGGGGCGGGGAGACCCAGTACTTC
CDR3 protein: CASTFSGGGETQYF

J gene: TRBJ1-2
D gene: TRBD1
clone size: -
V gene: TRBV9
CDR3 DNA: TGTGCCAGCAGCGCGCAGCCGGGACAGAAAACCTATGGCTACACCTTC
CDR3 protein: CASSAQPGQKTYGYTF

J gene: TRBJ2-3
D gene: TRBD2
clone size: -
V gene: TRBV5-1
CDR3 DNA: TGCGCCAGCAGCTCGCTAGCGGGGAGCACAGATACGCAGTATTTT
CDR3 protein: CASSSLAGSTDTQYF

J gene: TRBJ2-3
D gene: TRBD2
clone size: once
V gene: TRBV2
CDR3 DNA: TGTGCCAGCAGTGATTGGCTAGCGGGGACCACAGATACGCAGTATTTT
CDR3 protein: CASSDWLAGTTDTQYF

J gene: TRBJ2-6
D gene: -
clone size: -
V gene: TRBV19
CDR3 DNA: TGTGCCAGTAGTATAGATAGGGGCGCTGGGGCCAACGTCCTGACTTTC
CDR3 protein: CASSIDRGAGANVLTF

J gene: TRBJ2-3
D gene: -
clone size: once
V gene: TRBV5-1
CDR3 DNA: TGCGCCAGCAGCTTACGAGGAGATACGCAGTATTTT
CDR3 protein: CASSLRGDTQYF

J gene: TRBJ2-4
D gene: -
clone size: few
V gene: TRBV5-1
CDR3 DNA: TGCGCCAGCAGCTTTACGGAGCACAAAAACATTCAGTACTTC
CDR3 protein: CASSFTEHKNIQYF

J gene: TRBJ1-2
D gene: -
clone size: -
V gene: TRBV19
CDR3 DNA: TGTGCCAGTAGTATAGACAGGCAAAACTATGGCTACACCTTC
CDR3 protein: CASSIDRQNYGYTF

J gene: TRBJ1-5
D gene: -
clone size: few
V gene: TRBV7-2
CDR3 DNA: TGTGCCAGCAGCCGACAGGCTAGCAATCAGCCCCAGCATTTT
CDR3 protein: CASSRQASNQPQHF

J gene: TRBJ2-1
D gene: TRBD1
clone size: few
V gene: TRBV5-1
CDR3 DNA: TGCGCCAGCAGAACAGGGGGCGACTCCTACAATGAGCAGTTCTTC
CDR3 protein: CASRTGGDSYNEQFF

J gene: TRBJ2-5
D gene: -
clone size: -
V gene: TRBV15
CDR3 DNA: TGTGCCACCAGGAAGGGGCCGCAAGAGACCCAGTACTTC
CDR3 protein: CATRKGPQETQYF

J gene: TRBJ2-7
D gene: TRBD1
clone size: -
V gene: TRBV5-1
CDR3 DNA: TGCGCCAGCAGCAAGGACAGGGGGTCCTACGAGCAGTACTTC
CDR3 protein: CASSKDRGSYEQYF

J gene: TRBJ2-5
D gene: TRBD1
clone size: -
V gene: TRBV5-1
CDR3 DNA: TGCGCCAGCAGCTCGTCCGGGACAGGGTTAGAGACCCAGTACTTC
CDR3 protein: CASSSSGTGLETQYF

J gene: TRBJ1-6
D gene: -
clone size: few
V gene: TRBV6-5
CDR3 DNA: TGTGCCAGCAGTTACGACAGGAGCAATGGAAATTCACCCCTCCACTTT
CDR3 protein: CASSYDRSNGNSPLHF